Listed here is a single T cell receptor (beta chain). Generated by immunoSEQ multiplex PCR, the TCRdb table keeps only in-frame clones and is missing some. The sample yields approximately 620,000 clones, about 97% seen once. This record comes from a study of shared clonotypes between healthy human individuals. The sample consisted of naive CD4+ T cells sorted from blood. Subset in this sample: CD45RA+ positively selected. The origin of this receptor is a woman between 25 and 40 years old in good health.

The CDR3 loop reads CASSDEWGTDTQYF. In DNA, the CDR3 is TGTGCCAGCAGTGACGAGTGGGGCACAGATACGCAGTATTTT. V usage is TRBV6-4 and J usage is TRBJ2-3; D not resolved. Trimming took 2 bases from V and 1 from J, leaving 7 bases between them. In germline, CDR1 is MRHNA, CDR2 SNTAGT. The CDR3 has 14 residues.